This TCR beta chain was documented in a study of human T cells and chemical hapten exposure. Study at large: A 2 cm by 2 cm inner upper arm patch received 2% DPC for sensitization. Minor volume differences among pooled libraries chiefly drove per-sample TCR yield variation. Study-wide results and limits: Expanded TCR sets contained significantly more large CDR3 similarity clusters than controls.

Germline-derived CDR1 and CDR2 are LNHNV and YYDKDF (reference sequence). Between the trimmed V and J ends, which lost 5 bases and 6 bases, there was a span of 14 bases. The CDR3 totals 14 residues. TCRdb re-called the RACE reads with MiXCR, one entry per CDR3 protein. The top ten clones hold just over 2.5% of a sample with about 380,000 distinct CDR3 sequences, about 5.1% of them seen once. Time point here: pre-sensitization, week 0. Noted treatment: therapeutic diphenylcyclopropenone sensitization with weekly scalp DPC. Donors, patients with alopecia ranging from 18 to 70 years old and judged suitable for DPC, provided samples. As concerns this clonotype: Antigen: not known.

The sample in question was whole blood, obtained in connection with sensitization to the hapten diphenylcyclopropenone (DPC). The chain combines TRBV15 with TRBJ2-1, with D perhaps matching TRBD1 (5 bases). This clonotype was obtained from a woman aged 45-65 years with alopecia areata. Some clones in this sample may be carry-over from other donors' samples. CDR3 DNA sequence: TGTGCCACCAGCGGGGTGACAGACCTCAATGAGCAGTTCTTC. Amino acids: CATSGVTDLNEQFF.